This T cell receptor (beta chain) was obtained from a study of blood T cell repertoires in COVID-19. Overall study: Donors in the United States, Italy and Spain gave samples during acute or convalescent COVID-19.

The protocol was immunoSEQ multiplex PCR, while the TCRdb copy is restricted to in-frame clones and leaves out a portion. The data contain approximately 280,000 clones, around 86% of them seen just once; the ten biggest clones take up about 2.7%. CDR1 and CDR2 from the germline V gene are SGHVS and FQNEAQ. V was cut by 1 base and J by 0 bases, with 9 bases left in between. CDR3 length: 15 residues. The participants were between about 18 and 90 years old and came from about two dozen US areas. This sequence originates from a woman younger than 30 who had recovered from COVID-19. Sequencing was performed on PBMCs or T cells enriched from blood (not recorded which). The rearrangement joins TRBV7-8 to TRBJ1-1, with a possible D match to TRBD1 (5 bases). CDR3 region: CASSLEPGMNTEAFF. The DNA of the CDR3 is TGTGCCAGCAGCTTAGAGCCAGGGATGAACACTGAAGCTTTCTTT.